Listed here are 25 T cell receptor beta chains from one sample, sequenced in a study of blood T cell repertoires in COVID-19. Clones were read by immunoSEQ multiplex PCR, and TCRdb kept only the in-frame ones, dropping some. This table holds 42,000 or so clones, 70% to 90% found once. The specimen was peripheral blood. These receptors all stem from a human donor in a cohort sampled during active COVID-19.

The chain is built from TRBV12-3 or TRBV12-4 and TRBJ1-1, with 7 nucleotides matching TRBD1. The V and J ends lost 6 bases and 1 base, in that order; junction bases with no gene match: 2. The CDR3 consists of 13 residues. The CDR3 DNA reads as TGTGCCAGCAGAGACAGGGAGAACACTGAAGCTTTCTTT. Translation gives CASRDRENTEAFF.

The genes are TRBV6-5 and TRBJ1-6, with a possible D match to TRBD1 (6 bases). Germline V gene data show CDR1 as MNHEY and CDR2 as SVGAGI. The V and J ends lost 11 bases and 8 bases respectively, with 16 bases between them. This CDR3 is built from 13 residues. The CDR3 reads CAFRTGNDSPLHF. CDR3 coding DNA: TGTGCCTTCCGTACAGGGAACGATTCACCCCTCCACTTT.

Only a few counts were recorded for this clone. The chain joins TRBV10-2 to TRBJ1-6, with D hard to call. CDR3 size: 14 residues. V lost 3 bases and J lost 7, with 10 bases in between. Germline V gene data show CDR1 as WSHSY and CDR2 as SAAADI. CDR3 DNA sequence: TGCGCCAGCAGTGAAGGCGGGCAAAATTCACCCCTCCACTTT. Translation gives CASSEGGQNSPLHF.

This sequence joins TRBV18 and TRBJ1-2; 9 bases line up with TRBD1. The V gene end was trimmed by 2 bases and the J gene end by 8 bases; junction bases not matched to a gene: 9. CDR3 length: 15 residues. Per germline, CDR1 KGHSH and CDR2 LQKENI. The CDR3 loop is CASSPNRGQKRGYTF. CDR3 nucleotides: TGTGCCAGCTCACCAAACAGGGGGCAAAAGAGGGGCTACACCTTC.

The rearrangement uses TRBV23-1 and TRBJ1-2; 8 bases match TRBD1. TRBV23-1 is annotated as an ORF whose role is uncertain. This CDR3 contains 14 residues. The trim removed 7 bases at V and 7 bases at J, leaving 11 bases unmatched. The CDR3 protein is CASITGQGVPGYTF. CDR3 DNA sequence: TGCGCCAGCATCACCGGACAGGGTGTACCTGGCTACACCTTC.

This chain uses TRBV27 with TRBJ2-7; 9 positions agree with TRBD1. The germline V gene encodes CDR1 MNHEY and CDR2 SMNVEV (reference sequence). The CDR3 contains 17 residues. V trimming: 5 bases; J trimming: 2 bases; junction bases outside the gene matches: 13. CDR3 bases: TGTGCCAGCAGTGCGAACCACGGGACAGGGACAGCCTACGAGCAGTACTTC. This codes for CASSANHGTGTAYEQYF.

The DNA of the CDR3 is TGTGCCAGCAGCCAGGGGCCGGGTGGAGAATCACCCCTCCACTTT. Translated: CASSQGPGGESPLHF. The chain couples TRBV4-2 to TRBJ1-6, with a tentative D call TRBD1 (5 bases). The germline V and J ends were trimmed by 3 bases and 10 bases, with 16 bases remaining between them. The CDR3 covers 15 residues. CDR1 and CDR2 (germline): LGHNA, YNFKEQ.

The chain joins TRBV20-1 to TRBJ2-6; a possible D gene is TRBD1 (5 bases). CDR1 and CDR2 (germline): DFQATT, SNEGSKA (reference sequence). CDR3 length equals 15 residues. The ends were cut back, 3 bases at V and 0 bases at J, with 9 bases in the middle. CDR3 nucleotides: TGCAGTGCTAGTGGGGCGAGCTCTGGGGCCAACGTCCTGACTTTC. As protein: CSASGASSGANVLTF.

The V gene is TRBV18, the J gene TRBJ2-3; TRBD2 might be the D (5 bases). Germline values: CDR1 KGHSH, CDR2 LQKENI. V lost 4 bases to trimming and J lost 4 bases, with 15 bases between them. This CDR3 is built from 15 residues. The CDR3 bases are TGTGCCAGCTCACGCGCCGCTAATAGCGCAGATACGCAGTATTTT. Translated, it gives CASSRAANSADTQYF.

This clone was recorded a few times. This chain links TRBV7-9 with TRBJ1-6; D is undetermined. CDR1 SEHNR and CDR2 FQNEAQ come from the germline V gene (reference sequence). V lost 2 bases and J 12 bases, leaving 8 bases between the germline ends. This CDR3 contains 12 residues. CDR3 protein: CASSLSIGPLHF. DNA for the CDR3: TGTGCCAGCAGCTTAAGTATCGGACCCCTCCACTTT.

The chain carries TRBV19 and TRBJ1-1, with D possibly TRBD1 on 5 matching bases. Between the trimmed V and J ends, which lost 6 bases and 4 bases, there was a span of 15 bases. Germline CDR1 is LNHDA and CDR2 is SQIVND (reference sequence). This CDR3 has 14 residues. CDR3 coding DNA: TGTGCCAGTAGCCGGCGGGGACTTGGCACTGAAGCTTTCTTT. This encodes CASSRRGLGTEAFF.

Points on this clone: Sequence at one end of the junction differs from germline and may be a read error. CDR3 in amino acids: CASGLTGVYDEQFF. The CDR3 coding sequence is TGTGCTAGTGGTTTGACAGGGGTCTACGATGAGCAGTTCTTC. V gene TRBV12-5 combines with J gene TRBJ2-1; TRBD1 matches at 7 bases. The CDR3 length is 14 residues. CDR1 is LGHNT, CDR2 FRNRAP, per germline.

Concerning this clone: The junction does not match germline at one end; this may be a read error. The chain employs TRBV7-7 and TRBJ2-2; 8 bases fit TRBD2. Germline-derived CDR1 and CDR2 are SSHAT and FNYEAQ (reference sequence). The CDR3 is made up of 16 amino acids. CDR3 in DNA: TGTGCTAGCAGCTCACCGGGGGGGGAGGCCACCGGGGAGCTGTTTTTT. As protein: CASSSPGGEATGELFF.

The chain couples TRBV19 to TRBJ1-2, with 7 nucleotides matching TRBD1. J gave up 6 bases and V 5 bases, and 12 bases lay outside the gene matches. CDR1 LNHDA and CDR2 SQIVND come from the germline V gene (reference sequence). The CDR3 has 15 residues. The CDR3 nucleotides are TGTGCCAGTAGTCACCCCCCTCCCGGGACAGATGGCTACACCTTC. Translated: CASSHPPPGTDGYTF.

This chain connects TRBV29-1 to TRBJ1-1; TRBD1 agrees at 7 bases. Trimming at V came to 3 bases and at J to 2 bases, leaving 6 bases not matched to a gene. Germline V gives CDR1 SQVTM, CDR2 ANQGSEA. The CDR3 consists of 14 residues. Written as DNA, the CDR3 is TGCAGCGTTGACCTGGGGACAGCAAACACTGAAGCTTTCTTT. Translated, it gives CSVDLGTANTEAFF.

The V call is TRBV9, the J call TRBJ1-2; D is unresolved. Germline V CDR1 and CDR2: SGDLS, YYNGEE. The length of the CDR3 is 15 residues. The V gene lost 4 bases and the J gene lost 5 bases, with 18 bases spanning the gap. CDR3 amino acids: CASSPEGGPQYGYTF. CDR3 sequence (DNA): TGTGCCAGCAGCCCGGAGGGAGGGCCCCAATATGGCTACACCTTC.

The chain couples TRBV6-5 to TRBJ1-5; possibly TRBD1 for D (5 bases). The CDR3 is made up of 15 amino acids. The ends were cut back, 7 bases at V and 1 base at J, with 14 bases in the middle. Germline assignment: CDR1 MNHEY and CDR2 SVGAGI. The CDR3 loop is CASNLQELSNQPQHF. CDR3 in DNA: TGTGCCAGCAATCTACAGGAGCTGAGCAATCAGCCCCAGCATTTT.

This chain uses TRBV5-6 with TRBJ1-2; D is perhaps TRBD1 (6 bases). CDR3 length: 15 amino acids. V was trimmed by 5 bases and J by 8 bases, leaving 22 bases between them. Looked up from germline, CDR1 is SGHDT and CDR2 is YYEEEE. The CDR3 sequence: CASSSLNRGLLGYTF. The CDR3, as DNA: TGTGCCAGCAGTTCCTTGAATAGGGGGTTGTTAGGCTACACCTTC.

V is TRBV5-6 and J is TRBJ1-1; 8 bases line up with TRBD1. V lost 0 bases to trimming and J lost 3 bases; unmatched junction nucleotides: 4. CDR1 is SGHDT, CDR2 YYEEEE, per germline. The CDR3 contains 15 residues. CDR3 in amino acids: CASSLAQGGYTEAFF. In DNA, the CDR3 is TGTGCCAGCAGCTTGGCACAGGGGGGGTACACTGAAGCTTTCTTT. Full variable domain (remainder filled in from reference TRBV5-6 and TRBJ1-1): DAGVTQSPTHLIKTRGQQVTLRCSPKSGHDTVSWYQQALGQGPQFIFQYYEEEERQRGNFPDRFSGHQFPNYSSELNVNALLLGDSALYLCASSLAQGGYTEAFFGQGTRLTVV.

J is TRBJ2-7 and V is TRBV6-1; D is perhaps TRBD1 (5 bases). CDR3 length equals 14 residues. Germline V lookup: CDR1 MNHNS, CDR2 SASEGT. V was cut by 2 bases and J by 1 base, with 9 bases left in between. CDR3 sequence: CASSELDKSYEQYF. DNA for the CDR3: TGTGCCAGCAGTGAATTGGACAAGTCCTACGAGCAGTACTTC.

The V gene is TRBV7-6, the J gene TRBJ2-1; no firm D call. V was cut by 5 bases and J by 7 bases, with 12 bases left in between. The CDR3 is made up of 13 amino acids. Per the germline V gene, CDR1 is SGHVS and CDR2 is FNYEAQ. The DNA for the CDR3 is TGTGCCAGCAGCCTCCTAGAGGAAAATGAGCAGTTCTTC. This sequence encodes CASSLLEENEQFF.

V usage is TRBV2 and J usage is TRBJ1-2; 9 bases are shared with TRBD1. CDR3 length equals 13 residues. Germline trimming cut 4 bases from V and 4 bases from J; bases unmatched to any gene: 1. Germline V lookup: CDR1 SNHLY, CDR2 FYNNEI. The CDR3 nucleotides read TGTGCCAGCAGTGGACAGGGGGGCTATGGCTACACCTTC. It is translated as CASSGQGGYGYTF.

The rearrangement links TRBV6-1 to TRBJ1-2, with D tentatively TRBD1 (6 bases). CDR3 length: 15 residues. Trimming shortened V by 1 base and J by 8 bases, and 17 bases separated the two germline ends. Germline CDR1 MNHNS, CDR2 SASEGT. CDR3 DNA sequence: TGTGCCAGCAGTGAAGGTACAGGGTTGGGGCAAGGCTACACCTTC. It is translated as CASSEGTGLGQGYTF.

The chain joins TRBV29-1 to TRBJ1-2; 8 bases are shared with TRBD1. Trimming at V came to 4 bases and at J to 4 bases, leaving 5 bases not matched to a gene. The CDR3 is 13 amino acids. CDR1 and CDR2 (germline): SQVTM, ANQGSEA. CDR3 amino acids: CSVGVGQVYGYTF. DNA for the CDR3: TGCAGCGTTGGGGTGGGACAGGTCTATGGCTACACCTTC. Supplemented by reference TRBV29-1 and TRBJ1-2, the full variable domain reads SAVISQKPSRDICQRGTSLTIQCQVDSQVTMMFWYRQQPGQSLTLIATANQGSEATYESGFVIDKFPISRPNLTFSTLTVSNMSPEDSSIYLCSVGVGQVYGYTFGSGTRLTVV.

The J gene is TRBJ2-7, the V gene TRBV9; 8 bases align to TRBD2. The CDR3 is 15 residues long. V was pared by 4 bases and J by 0 bases, with 6 bases of the junction left unmatched. The germline V gene encodes CDR1 SGDLS and CDR2 YYNGEE. DNA of the CDR3: TGTGCCAGCAGCCCGGGGGGGAGTTACTCCTACGAGCAGTACTTC. This translates into CASSPGGSYSYEQYF.